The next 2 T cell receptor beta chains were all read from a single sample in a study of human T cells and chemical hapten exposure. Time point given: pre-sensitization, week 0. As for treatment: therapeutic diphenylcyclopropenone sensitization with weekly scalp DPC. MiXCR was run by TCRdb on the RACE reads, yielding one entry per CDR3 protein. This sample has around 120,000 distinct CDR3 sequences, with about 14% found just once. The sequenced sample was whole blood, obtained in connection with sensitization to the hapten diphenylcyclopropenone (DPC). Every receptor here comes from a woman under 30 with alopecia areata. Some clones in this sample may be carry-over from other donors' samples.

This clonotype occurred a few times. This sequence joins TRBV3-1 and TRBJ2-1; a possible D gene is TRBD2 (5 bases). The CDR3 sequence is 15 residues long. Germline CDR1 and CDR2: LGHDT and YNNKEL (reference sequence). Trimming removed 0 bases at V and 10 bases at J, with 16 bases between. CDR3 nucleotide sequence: TGTGCCAGCAGCCAAGAACGGGGAAGGAGTTGGGAGCAGTTCTTC. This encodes CASSQERGRSWEQFF.

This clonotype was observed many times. This chain's CDR3 is CASRVGRVNTEAFF. The CDR3 coding sequence is TGTGCCAGCAGAGTTGGACGGGTGAACACTGAAGCTTTCTTT. This chain connects TRBV27 to TRBJ1-1; no reliable D call. This CDR3 region has 14 residues. Germline V lookup: CDR1 MNHEY, CDR2 SMNVEV (reference sequence). Trimming shortened V by 6 bases and J by 0 bases, and 11 bases separated the two germline ends.